The TCR beta chain described here comes from a study of blood T cells in healthy people across ages. Study-wide points: Estimates drawn from one million T cells were deemed to understate diversity. More naive CD4+ cells and higher diversity marked long-lived donors relative to aged donors. With donor CMV status unknown, expanded clonotype changes were possibly confounded.

A remark on this clonotype: As yet, its antigen is unknown.

A sample-barcoded 5' primer and a J-beta primer mix were used in a second PCR of roughly 7 to 11 cycles. TCRdb re-derived calls from the 5' RACE reads in MiXCR, one entry per CDR3 protein. The sample consists of 850,000 to 1,100,000 distinct CDR3 sequences, 35% to 45% of them appearing once. PBMCs numbering at least 6.5 million were isolated per sample. The CDR3 totals 18 residues. V was pared by 1 base and J by 4 bases, with 14 bases of the junction left unmatched. The V gene's germline CDR1 is LGHNA and CDR2 YNFKEQ. The chain employs TRBV4-2 and TRBJ2-3, with 7 nucleotides matching TRBD2. This TCR was recovered from a young man in good health. The source material was blood. The DNA of the CDR3 is TGTGCCAGCAGCCAAGTGGAGACTAGCCGGGGGGTGGCAGATACGCAGTATTTT. Protein sequence: CASSQVETSRGVADTQYF.